A selection of T cell receptor beta chains follows, all from one sample in a study of CD8+CD57+ T cells in acquired aplastic anemia. Using its own MiXCR run on the reads, TCRdb lists one record per CDR3 protein. The sample includes about 210,000 distinct CDR3 sequences, over 60% of them seen just once. The sequencing input was sorted CD4+, CD8+, or CD8+CD57+ T cells (not recorded which) from PBMCs. Receptors were obtained from a human donor in good health. CDR3s include the opening cysteine and the closing phenylalanine or tryptophan. A D gene is named only where the DNA matches it firmly. For some rows the clone size is stated as once, few or many, or as a class when expanded; others skip it.

J gene: TRBJ2-3; clone size: many; V gene: TRBV4-2; D gene: -; CDR3 DNA: TGTGCCAGCAGCCAAGATCGGCAGGGGTATGGCACAGATACGCAGTATTTT; CDR3 protein: CASSQDRQGYGTDTQYF
J gene: TRBJ2-3; clone size: -; V gene: TRBV29-1; D gene: TRBD2; CDR3 DNA: TGCAGCGTTGAGGGGACTAGCGGGGGGGTCACAGATACGCAGTATTTT; CDR3 protein: CSVEGTSGGVTDTQYF
J gene: TRBJ2-7; clone size: -; V gene: TRBV2; D gene: TRBD1; CDR3 DNA: TGTGCCAGCGCAACCCGACAGGGTAACAACGAGCAGTACTTC; CDR3 protein: CASATRQGNNEQYF
J gene: TRBJ2-1; clone size: -; V gene: TRBV7-8; D gene: TRBD2; CDR3 DNA: TGTGCCAGCAGCTTTGGACTAGCGGGCGGTGAGCAGTTCTTC; CDR3 protein: CASSFGLAGGEQFF
J gene: TRBJ2-2; clone size: -; V gene: TRBV24-1; D gene: -; CDR3 DNA: TGTGCCACCAGTGACAGGGTCACCGGGGAGCTGTTTTTT; CDR3 protein: CATSDRVTGELFF
J gene: TRBJ1-6; clone size: -; V gene: TRBV10-1; D gene: -; CDR3 DNA: TGCGCCAGTTACGGTCCCTATAATTCACCCCTCCACTTT; CDR3 protein: CASYGPYNSPLHF
J gene: TRBJ2-1; clone size: -; V gene: TRBV24-1; D gene: TRBD1; CDR3 DNA: TGTGCCACCAGTGACCGAAACAGGGGGCCGTCCTACAATGAGCAGTTCTTC; CDR3 protein: CATSDRNRGPSYNEQFF
J gene: TRBJ2-7; clone size: -; V gene: TRBV19; D gene: TRBD2; CDR3 DNA: TGTGCCAGTAGTAGCCCGGGGGGAAACAGCCCCTACGAGCAGTACTTC; CDR3 protein: CASSSPGGNSPYEQYF
J gene: TRBJ2-4; clone size: -; V gene: TRBV11-2; D gene: -; CDR3 DNA: TGTGCCAGCAGCTTAGGGGCGGGCAGTGGGTCCATTCAGTACTTC; CDR3 protein: CASSLGAGSGSIQYF
J gene: TRBJ2-7; clone size: -; V gene: TRBV20-1; D gene: TRBD2; CDR3 DNA: TGCAGTGCTAGGGGCAGCTTGGATACTAGCGGGGGATACGAGCAGTACTTC; CDR3 protein: CSARGSLDTSGGYEQYF
J gene: TRBJ2-7; clone size: -; V gene: TRBV29-1; D gene: TRBD2; CDR3 DNA: TGCAGCGTCGGGGGGGAGCAGTACTTC; CDR3 protein: CSVGGEQYF
J gene: TRBJ2-7; clone size: once; V gene: TRBV4-1; D gene: TRBD1; CDR3 DNA: TGCACCAGCAGCCAGGGCAGGGGGACAGGGGCCTCCTACGAGCAATACTTC; CDR3 protein: CTSSQGRGTGASYEQYF
J gene: TRBJ1-5; clone size: -; V gene: TRBV15; D gene: -; CDR3 DNA: TGTGCCACCAGCGACGGGGGGATTCCTTTGGAGCCCCAGCATTTT; CDR3 protein: CATSDGGIPLEPQHF
J gene: TRBJ2-3; clone size: many; V gene: TRBV4-1; D gene: -; CDR3 DNA: TGCGCCAGCAGCCAGGGGGCAGATACGCAGTATTTT; CDR3 protein: CASSQGADTQYF
J gene: TRBJ2-3; clone size: many; V gene: TRBV29-1; D gene: -; CDR3 DNA: TGCAGCGTTGAAGTAGGGGCAGGGGTTGGGTGGGATACGCAGTATTTT; CDR3 protein: CSVEVGAGVGWDTQYF
J gene: TRBJ1-3; clone size: -; V gene: TRBV5-6; D gene: -; CDR3 DNA: TGTGCCAGCAGACCCTCAGGGACGCGGGGAAACACCATATATTTT; CDR3 protein: CASRPSGTRGNTIYF
J gene: TRBJ1-6; clone size: -; V gene: TRBV10-3; D gene: -; CDR3 DNA: TGTGCCATCACCGGTTCGAATAATTCACCCCTCCACTTT; CDR3 protein: CAITGSNNSPLHF
J gene: TRBJ2-5; clone size: -; V gene: TRBV6-6; D gene: -; CDR3 DNA: TGTGCCAGCGTCCAAGGCTACCAAGAGATCCGGTACTTC; CDR3 protein: CASVQGYQEIRYF
J gene: TRBJ2-2; clone size: -; V gene: TRBV7-8; D gene: TRBD2; CDR3 DNA: TGTGCCAGCAGCTTGGGCGGGACTAGCGGGAGCACCGGGGAGCTGTTTTTT; CDR3 protein: CASSLGGTSGSTGELFF
J gene: TRBJ2-1; clone size: many; V gene: TRBV7-9; D gene: TRBD1; CDR3 DNA: TGTGCCAGCAGCTTAACTACGGACAGGGGGGTTTACAATGAGCAGTTCTTC; CDR3 protein: CASSLTTDRGVYNEQFF
J gene: TRBJ2-2; clone size: -; V gene: TRBV7-2; D gene: -; CDR3 DNA: TGTGCCAGCAGCTTAGATCAGGGGTCGACCGGGGAGCTGTTTTTT; CDR3 protein: CASSLDQGSTGELFF
J gene: TRBJ2-1; clone size: -; V gene: TRBV9; D gene: TRBD2; CDR3 DNA: TGTGCCAGCAGCGTCGGGGCGGGGGGTGGTAGGTTCCGCAATGAGCAGTTCTTC; CDR3 protein: CASSVGAGGGRFRNEQFF
J gene: TRBJ1-5; clone size: -; V gene: TRBV19; D gene: -; CDR3 DNA: TGTGCCAGTAGTATAGGCGGGGCCTCTAATCAGCCCCAGCATTTT; CDR3 protein: CASSIGGASNQPQHF
J gene: TRBJ1-1; clone size: once; V gene: TRBV20-1; D gene: -; CDR3 DNA: TGCAGTGCTAAGGCAGGGTGGGGAACTTTCTTT; CDR3 protein: CSAKAGWGTFF
J gene: TRBJ2-5; clone size: -; V gene: TRBV29-1; D gene: -; CDR3 DNA: TGCAGCGTTGAAGTTGGAAGGACGGAGACCCAGTACTTC; CDR3 protein: CSVEVGRTETQYF
J gene: TRBJ1-1; clone size: -; V gene: TRBV7-9; D gene: TRBD1; CDR3 DNA: TGTGCCAGCAGTCGAGGGACAGGGGGTCTTATGAACACTGAAGCTTTCTTT; CDR3 protein: CASSRGTGGLMNTEAFF
J gene: TRBJ2-7; clone size: few; V gene: TRBV7-3; D gene: -; CDR3 DNA: TGTGCCAGCAGCCCCCCGGCCAGGGGCGAGCAGTACTTC; CDR3 protein: CASSPPARGEQYF
J gene: TRBJ1-2; clone size: -; V gene: TRBV2; D gene: -; CDR3 DNA: TGTGCCAGCAGTGAAGAAGCTAACTATGGCTACACCTTC; CDR3 protein: CASSEEANYGYTF